The entry that follows covers one T cell receptor beta chain sequence. What it binds is not known. This sample is part of a study of T cell repertoires in ileal Crohn's disease. On the study more broadly: M6 samples are neoterminal ileum biopsies from postoperative colonoscopy.

The germline V gene has CDR1 MDHEN and CDR2 SYDVKM. Trimming cost V 5 bases and J 3 bases; bases outside gene matches: 6. This CDR3 comprises 14 residues. The time point: neoterminal ileum biopsy at postoperative endoscopy, about 6 months after surgery. Libraries were prepared by immunoSEQ multiplex PCR; TCRdb keeps only in-frame clonotypes and omits some of them. Here the sample spans more than 13,000 clones, approximately 84% being singletons. General study points: Clonality above 26.8% at surgery always came with endoscopic recurrence.

Sequenced input: ileal tissue. The J gene is TRBJ2-7, the V gene TRBV28; 8 bases fit TRBD2. This TCR derives from an adult with Crohn's disease. CDR3 bases: TGTGCCAGCAGTCTCTCCGGGGGGGTCTACGAGCAGTACTTC. Residues: CASSLSGGVYEQYF.